A selection of T cell receptor beta chains follows, all from one sample in a study of T cell changes during pregnancy in multiple sclerosis. Sequenced by immunoSEQ multiplex PCR; TCRdb stores in-frame clones only, minus some. The sample gives roughly 100,000 clones, about 90% of which show up once; roughly 1.6% is in the top ten. Here the sequenced sample was peripheral blood, taken before pregnancy. The source is a female donor with multiple sclerosis, enrolled in a pregnancy study. Both conserved end residues are trimmed from each CDR3. A D gene is named only where the DNA matches it firmly.

D | J | V | CDR3
NA | TRBJ1-2 | TRBV29-1 | SVLGATGYT
TRBD1 | TRBJ1-2 | TRBV6-5 | ASSYGTGGLVGYT
NA | TRBJ2-5 | TRBV15 | ATSSRRSPQETQY
TRBD2 | TRBJ2-3 | TRBV11-3 | ASSLDLAGTDTQY
NA | TRBJ2-1 | TRBV11-2 | ASRVGRYEQF
TRBD1 | TRBJ2-7 | TRBV7-9 | ASSYTGGKQY
NA | TRBJ1-2 | TRBV28 | ASSAQMDNGYT
NA | TRBJ1-6 | TRBV14 | ASSQMGRGNSPLH
NA | TRBJ1-2 | TRBV12-1 | ASSSYRQYGYT
TRBD1 | TRBJ1-1 | TRBV11-3 | ASIPTGGLGTEAF